What follows are 8 T cell receptor beta chains derived from one specimen sequenced in a study of blood T cell repertoires in COVID-19. Clones were read by immunoSEQ multiplex PCR, and TCRdb kept only the in-frame ones, dropping some. The profile shows around 39,000 clones, about nine tenths of them singletons. The sample taken for sequencing was peripheral blood. The receptors were sampled from a man between 60 and 75 years old with active COVID-19.

The chain links TRBV28 to TRBJ2-5, with 7 bases fitting TRBD2. The CDR3 is 14 amino acids. After removal of 6 bases from V and 4 bases from J, the junction contained 8 bases not matched to a gene. From germline, CDR1 is MDHEN and CDR2 SYDVKM. CDR3 residues: CASSGGTGRETQYF. CDR3 DNA: TGTGCCAGCAGCGGGGGGACTGGGAGAGAGACCCAGTACTTC.

The J gene is TRBJ2-3, the V gene TRBV28; a possible D gene is TRBD2 (6 bases). V shed 4 bases and J shed 0 bases, with 8 bases lying between them. The length of the CDR3 is 14 residues. Germline loops: CDR1 MDHEN, CDR2 SYDVKM. DNA of the CDR3: TGTGCCAGCAGTTACGGGACTAGCACAGATACGCAGTATTTT. Amino acid sequence: CASSYGTSTDTQYF.

V usage is TRBV20-1 and J usage is TRBJ2-5; D perhaps matches TRBD2 (6 bases). Germline CDR1 DFQATT, CDR2 SNEGSKA (reference sequence). This CDR3 is 11 amino acids long. V lost 5 bases, J lost 5 bases, and 9 bases lay in between. CDR3 region: CSAWEVETQYF. In nucleotides, the CDR3 is TGCAGTGCTTGGGAGGTTGAGACCCAGTACTTC.

This clone appeared a single time. The gene calls are TRBV2 and TRBJ2-5, with TRBD2 matching 13 bases. Looked up from germline, CDR1 is SNHLY and CDR2 is FYNNEI. Trimming took 7 bases from V and 5 from J; bases not matched to a gene: 10. The CDR3 runs to 16 residues. Written as DNA, the CDR3 is TGTGCCAGCAATACACTAGCGGGAGGGGCCGGGGAGACCCAGTACTTC. Translating it yields CASNTLAGGAGETQYF.

The chain is built from TRBV6-5 and TRBJ1-5; perhaps TRBD1 as D (5 bases). V lost 8 bases, J lost 0 bases, and 11 bases lay in between. The CDR3 covers 14 residues. Germline CDR1 and CDR2: MNHEY and SVGAGI. The CDR3 DNA follows: TGTGCCAGCGTTGTTCAGGGTAGCAATCAGCCCCAGCATTTT. Protein product: CASVVQGSNQPQHF.

V gene TRBV10-3 combines with J gene TRBJ1-1; D is undetermined. Per germline, CDR1 ENHRY and CDR2 SYGVKD. V dropped 7 bases and J dropped 3 bases, with 12 bases sitting between them. CDR3 length: 13 residues. The CDR3 DNA is TGTGCCATCACCGGGCCCGGGGACACTGAAGCTTTCTTT. It is translated as CAITGPGDTEAFF.

In the case of this clone: The same CDR3 is also encoded by other DNA sequences in this sample. The CDR3 reads CASSPTSGSYNEQFF. As DNA, the CDR3 is TGTGCCAGCTCACCGACTAGCGGCTCCTACAATGAGCAGTTCTTC. The chain recombines TRBV18 with TRBJ2-1; the match to TRBD2 covers 9 bases. The CDR3 runs to 15 residues. V shed 3 bases, J shed 0 bases, and the junction held 0 bases outside the gene matches. Germline V gene lookup returns CDR1 KGHSH and CDR2 LQKENI.

This clone has a single count. The chain uses TRBV19 and TRBJ1-5; 8 nucleotides match TRBD1. Trimming cost V 6 bases and J 4 bases; bases outside gene matches: 11. The germline CDR1 and CDR2 sequences are LNHDA and SQIVND (reference sequence). The CDR3 runs 16 residues. In nucleotides, the CDR3 is TGTGCCAGTAGGATTTCGACAGGGGAAGGGAATCAGCCCCAGCATTTT. It translates to CASRISTGEGNQPQHF.